The rows below give T cell receptor beta chains drawn from one sample of a study of regulatory T cells in long-lasting Graves disease. TCRdb fed the multiplex PCR reads into MiXCR, producing one record per CDR3 protein. Of about 470,000 distinct CDR3 sequences in the sample, about 20% were seen once. The sequenced sample was peripheral blood mononuclear cells (PBMCs), obtained when the disease was refractory, from a patient treated with antithyroid drugs. The source is a female donor with Graves disease. The CDR3 runs from the conserved cysteine through the conserved F or W. D genes are given only for firm matches. Expanded clones are given a class, and other clones once, few, many or no size at all.

few,TRBD1,TRBJ2-2,TRBV13,CASSLQGAHTGELFF,TGTGCCAGCAGCCTACAGGGGGCGCACACCGGGGAGCTGTTTTTT
many,-,TRBJ1-2,TRBV28,CASTEPRGGAGGYTF,TGTGCCAGCACCGAACCGAGGGGGGGAGCGGGTGGCTACACCTTC
few,-,TRBJ1-1,TRBV4-1,CASSQVTENTEAFF,TGCGCCAGCAGCCAAGTTACAGAGAACACTGAAGCTTTCTTT
few,-,TRBJ2-7,TRBV29-1,CSGGGGTFYEQYF,TGCAGCGGTGGCGGCGGGACGTTCTACGAGCAGTACTTC
many,-,TRBJ1-2,TRBV30,CACLGGGYTF,TGTGCCTGCCTCGGGGGTGGCTACACCTTC
few,-,TRBJ1-5,TRBV6-1,CASSEFWAGDSNQPQHF,TGTGCCAGCAGTGAATTCTGGGCAGGGGATAGCAATCAGCCCCAGCATTTT
-,TRBD2,TRBJ2-5,TRBV19,CASSKPGLADAETQYF,TGTGCCAGTAGTAAACCGGGACTAGCGGACGCGGAGACCCAGTACTTC
many,-,TRBJ2-2,TRBV7-9,CASYGDQDWELFF,TGTGCCAGCTATGGGGACCAGGACTGGGAGCTGTTTTTT
many,TRBD1,TRBJ2-7,TRBV18,CASSPTGDEQYF,TGTGCCAGCAGTCCCACAGGGGACGAGCAGTACTTC
-,TRBD2,TRBJ2-7,TRBV6-1,CASRQSGTSGYEQYF,TGTGCCAGCAGACAGTCCGGGACTAGCGGCTACGAGCAGTACTTC
-,TRBD1,TRBJ2-7,TRBV7-8,CASSFSGTGVPSYEQYF,TGTGCCAGCAGCTTCTCCGGGACAGGGGTTCCCTCCTACGAGCAGTACTTC
many,TRBD1,TRBJ1-2,TRBV15,CATSTHLRDRASEVNYGYSF,TGTGCCACCAGCACCCACTTACGGGACAGGGCCTCCGAAGTTAACTATGGCTACTCCTTC
-,-,TRBJ1-1,TRBV29-1,CSVTQRPMNTEAFF,TGCAGCGTAACACAGAGACCCATGAACACTGAAGCTTTCTTT
many,-,TRBJ2-7,TRBV3-1,CASSQANSIYEQYF,TGTGCCAGCAGCCAAGCTAACAGCATCTACGAGCAGTACTTC
many,-,TRBJ1-4,TRBV30,CAWSGGRDTQEKLFF,TGTGCCTGGAGCGGGGGTAGGGACACACAGGAAAAACTGTTTTTT
-,TRBD1,TRBJ1-2,TRBV24-1,CATSDFARGGGYTF,TGTGCCACCAGTGATTTTGCCAGGGGGGGTGGCTACACCTTC
-,TRBD1,TRBJ1-2,TRBV7-2,CASSNPGQNNYGYTF,TGTGCCAGCAGCAATCCGGGACAGAACAACTATGGCTACACCTTC
-,-,TRBJ2-7,TRBV4-1,CASSLQAIPSYEQYF,TGCGCCAGCAGCCTCCAGGCTATACCGTCCTACGAGCAGTACTTC
many,TRBD2,TRBJ2-7,TRBV6-2/TRBV6-3,CASSSFAGLAIEQYF,TGTGCCAGCAGTTCCTTCGCGGGACTAGCAATCGAGCAGTACTTC
many,-,TRBJ2-5,TRBV28,CASSFEGQTQYF,TGTGCCAGCAGTTTCGAGGGTCAGACCCAGTACTTC